Below, 29 T cell receptor beta chains from the same sample are listed, as sequenced in a study of CD8 T cells in ankylosing spondylitis. For these receptors, no antigen is known. Overall study results and limits: Eight highly homologous variants made up a TCR beta motif, and this motif appeared characteristic of ankylosing spondylitis blood.

From the 5' RACE reads, TCRdb called clonotypes with MiXCR, one entry per CDR3 protein. The sample records around 130,000 distinct CDR3 sequences, roughly 15% being singletons. The sequenced sample consisted of blood, either unsorted or a sorted T cell fraction (not recorded which). These receptors all stem from a male donor with ankylosing spondylitis.

The table lists this clonotype with a few counts. The chain joins TRBV15 to TRBJ2-7; D uncertain. The CDR3 covers 15 residues. CDR1 is LNHNV and CDR2 is YYDKDF in the germline V gene (reference sequence). With 0 bases removed from V and 0 bases from J, the gap between germline ends came to 9 bases. The CDR3 spells CATSRDRVTSYEQYF. DNA of the CDR3: TGTGCCACCAGCAGAGATAGGGTCACCTCCTACGAGCAGTACTTC.

J is TRBJ2-1 and V is TRBV7-9; perhaps TRBD1 as D (5 bases). Per the germline V gene, CDR1 is SEHNR and CDR2 is FQNEAQ (reference sequence). The V gene lost 1 base and the J gene lost 4 bases, with 11 bases spanning the gap. This CDR3 comprises 15 residues. The DNA of the CDR3 is TGTGCCAGCAGCTTAGGTGACAGTAGTTACAATGAGCAGTTCTTC. Translating it yields CASSLGDSSYNEQFF.

This clonotype was counted a few times. The rearrangement uses TRBV10-3 and TRBJ1-1; TRBD1 matches at 7 bases. Germline CDR1 and CDR2: ENHRY and SYGVKD. V shed 4 bases and J 4 bases; nucleotides not matched to a gene: 9. The CDR3 is 15 residues long. CDR3 sequence reads: CAISGPPTGATEAFF. The CDR3 DNA is TGTGCCATCAGTGGCCCTCCAACAGGGGCCACTGAAGCTTTCTTT.

The chain uses TRBV20-1 and TRBJ1-1; 10 bases fit TRBD1. With V trimmed by 1 base and J by 0 bases, 11 bases remained unmatched. The CDR3 length is 18 residues. Germline loops: CDR1 DFQATT, CDR2 SNEGSKA (reference sequence). The CDR3 region has the DNA TGCAGTGCTAGAGGCAGGGACAGGGGAATCCCAATGAACACTGAAGCTTTCTTT. Protein product: CSARGRDRGIPMNTEAFF.

This chain links TRBV4-1 with TRBJ2-7, with D possibly TRBD2 on 6 matching bases. CDR3 length: 17 amino acids. Trimming removed 4 bases from V and 2 bases from J, with 21 bases in between. The germline V gene has CDR1 MGHRA and CDR2 YSYEKL. This chain's CDR3 is CASSPWGTSLTPYEQYF. DNA of the CDR3: TGCGCCAGCAGCCCATGGGGGACTTCCCTCACCCCCTACGAGCAGTACTTC.

The rearrangement joins TRBV24-1 to TRBJ2-1; TRBD2 matches 7 bases. V was pared by 3 bases and J by 9 bases, with 10 bases of the junction left unmatched. In germline, CDR1 is KGHDR, CDR2 SFDVKD. This CDR3 region has 15 residues. The CDR3 bases are TGTGCCACCAGTGATCCCGGCGGCGGGAGCTTTGAGCAGTTCTTC. Its translation is CATSDPGGGSFEQFF.

This clonotype has just a few counts. The rearrangement links TRBV16 to TRBJ1-5; no definite D call. Germline-derived CDR1 and CDR2 are KGHSY and FQNENV. The CDR3 runs to 12 residues. Deletions cut 4 bases from V and 7 bases from J, with 8 bases between. In DNA form, the CDR3 reads TGTGCCAGCAGCCCCATCTCCCAGCCCCAGCATTTT. This translates into CASSPISQPQHF.

This clonotype was detected many times. The chain has TRBV9 and TRBJ2-5; D gene unclear. Between the trimmed V and J ends, which lost 0 bases and 0 bases, there was a span of 6 bases. This CDR3 contains 14 residues. From germline, CDR1 is SGDLS and CDR2 YYNGEE. CDR3 region: CASSVERNQETQYF. The CDR3 nucleotides are TGTGCCAGCAGCGTAGAAAGAAACCAAGAGACCCAGTACTTC.

Only a few counts were recorded for this clonotype. This chain joins TRBV11-2 and TRBJ2-1; D is ambiguous. CDR1 and CDR2 from the germline V gene are SGHAT and FQNNGV. This CDR3 is built from 11 residues. The V and J ends lost 4 bases and 6 bases respectively, with 4 bases between them. CDR3 loop: CASSWANEQFF. The CDR3 nucleotides read TGTGCCAGCAGCTGGGCCAATGAGCAGTTCTTC.

The rearrangement uses TRBV6-2 or TRBV6-3 and TRBJ2-1; 13 nucleotides agree with TRBD2. CDR1 and CDR2 from the germline V gene are MNHEY and SVGEGT. Trimming at V came to 6 bases and at J to 7 bases, leaving 15 bases not matched to a gene. This CDR3 spans 18 amino acids. CDR3 nucleotide sequence: TGTGCCAGCAGAGTACTCCCGGGACTAGCGGGAAGTCTGAATGAGCAGTTCTTC. It encodes CASRVLPGLAGSLNEQFF.

The gene calls are TRBV27 and TRBJ2-7; D unresolved. The CDR3 loop spans 12 amino acids. Germline loops: CDR1 MNHEY, CDR2 SMNVEV (reference sequence). Deletions cut 9 bases from V and 5 bases from J, with 14 bases between. The CDR3 here is CASLGVGHEQYF. The CDR3 nucleotides are TGTGCCAGTCTCGGAGTAGGCCACGAGCAGTACTTC.

The table lists this clonotype with many counts. V gene TRBV27 combines with J gene TRBJ2-2, with D possibly being TRBD2 (5 bases). Germline CDR1 MNHEY, CDR2 SMNVEV (reference sequence). The ends were cut back, 5 bases at V and 0 bases at J, with 10 bases in the middle. CDR3 length equals 15 residues. The CDR3 region is CASSLRGTNTGELFF. CDR3 sequence (DNA): TGTGCCAGCAGTCTACGAGGGACGAACACCGGGGAGCTGTTTTTT.

This clonotype appeared a few times. The V call is TRBV5-5, the J call TRBJ2-1; TRBD2 is a possible D gene (6 bases). The CDR3 consists of 14 residues. V dropped 1 base and J dropped 6 bases, with 11 bases sitting between them. The germline gives CDR1 SGHKS, CDR2 YYEKEE (reference sequence). CDR3 protein: CASSLSGEGNEQFF. The CDR3 nucleotides are TGTGCCAGCAGCTTGTCGGGAGAAGGCAATGAGCAGTTCTTC.

The rearrangement links TRBV4-2 to TRBJ1-1; D gene ambiguous. The V end was cut by 4 bases, the J end by 4 bases, with 7 bases between. The CDR3 length is 12 residues. The V gene's germline CDR1 is LGHNA and CDR2 YNFKEQ. CDR3 amino acids: CASSPGTTEAFF. The CDR3, as DNA: TGTGCCAGCAGCCCTGGTACCACTGAAGCTTTCTTT.

The V call is TRBV6-1, the J call TRBJ1-6; tentative D call: TRBD1 (5 bases). The CDR3 has 16 amino acids. Germline CDR1 and CDR2: MNHNS and SASEGT. V shed 10 bases and J shed 7 bases, with 23 bases lying between them. The CDR3 DNA reads TGTGCCACACACCCCAGGGAGAAGGCCCCGAATTCACCCCTCCACTTT. Translating it yields CATHPREKAPNSPLHF.

The chain combines TRBV5-5 with TRBJ2-7; D could derive from TRBD1 or TRBD2 (5 bases each). Germline CDR1 and CDR2: SGHKS and YYEKEE (reference sequence). V was pared by 3 bases and J by 2 bases, with 12 bases between. The CDR3 consists of 14 residues. The CDR3 loop reads CASSSWTGPYEQYF. In DNA, the CDR3 is TGTGCCAGCAGCTCTTGGACGGGGCCCTACGAGCAGTACTTC.

The chain has TRBV12-3 or TRBV12-4 and TRBJ2-1; D remains unclear. Deletions cut 7 bases from V and 5 bases from J, with 21 bases between. This CDR3 has 16 amino acids. The DNA of the CDR3 is TGTGCCAGCACGAGACCCGAATTTAGGCCCAACAATGAGCAGTTCTTC. This encodes CASTRPEFRPNNEQFF.

This clonotype occurred a few times. The chain carries TRBV6-2 or TRBV6-3 and TRBJ2-2; D may match TRBD1 or TRBD2 (5 bases each). The CDR3 spans 13 residues. Trimming took off 2 bases at V and 9 bases at J, with 10 bases between the two ends. Per the germline V gene, CDR1 is MNHEY and CDR2 is SVGEGT. The DNA of the CDR3 is TGTGCCAGCAGTTACCTGGGACGTAGGGAGCTGTTTTTT. It is translated as CASSYLGRRELFF.

This clonotype appeared a few times. The chain links TRBV20-1 to TRBJ2-2, with a tentative D call TRBD2 (6 bases). The CDR3 is 14 amino acids. Germline CDR1 and CDR2: DFQATT and SNEGSKA (reference sequence). V was clipped by 2 bases and J by 4 bases, with 11 bases between them. The DNA of the CDR3 is TGCAGTGCTAGACCGGGACTTCCCACCGGGGAGCTGTTTTTT. It encodes CSARPGLPTGELFF.

This clonotype was counted between two and nine times. V is TRBV4-1 and J is TRBJ2-7; 7 nucleotides agree with TRBD1. J lost 3 bases, V lost 1 base, and 12 bases had no gene match. This CDR3 is built from 17 residues. Germline CDR1 is MGHRA and CDR2 is YSYEKL. CDR3 sequence reads: CASSQVPLRDSYYEQYF. The CDR3 region has the DNA TGCGCCAGCAGCCAAGTCCCCCTCCGGGACAGTTACTACGAGCAGTACTTC.

This clonotype was found a few times. V usage is TRBV6-4 and J usage is TRBJ2-2, with D possibly TRBD1 on 6 matching bases. This CDR3 has 14 residues. Germline-derived CDR1 and CDR2 are MRHNA and SNTAGT. V was trimmed by 4 bases and J by 3 bases, leaving 9 bases between them. The CDR3 protein is CASSADRDTGELFF. CDR3 DNA sequence: TGTGCCAGCAGTGCGGACAGAGACACCGGGGAGCTGTTTTTT.

This clonotype has more than one count but fewer than ten. This chain links TRBV20-1 with TRBJ2-1; D unclear. Germline V gene sequence: CDR1 DFQATT, CDR2 SNEGSKA (reference sequence). The CDR3 is 10 residues long. Trimming shortened V by 6 bases and J by 8 bases, and 8 bases separated the two germline ends. CDR3 in DNA: TGCAGTGCAGCCCTGTATGAGCAGTTCTTC. It codes for CSAALYEQFF.

The gene calls are TRBV2 and TRBJ2-7, with 10 bases aligning to TRBD2. The CDR3 is 16 amino acids. V trimming: 3 bases; J trimming: 4 bases; junction bases outside the gene matches: 9. Germline CDR1 and CDR2: SNHLY and FYNNEI. Written as DNA, the CDR3 is TGTGCCAGCAGTGACTCACCGGGACTAGCGCGGTACGAGCAGTACTTC. Its protein is CASSDSPGLARYEQYF.

The J gene is TRBJ2-7, the V gene TRBV6-1, with D uncertain. The CDR3 has 14 residues. Trimming took 5 bases from V and 0 from J, leaving 11 bases between them. Germline V gene lookup returns CDR1 MNHNS and CDR2 SASEGT. CDR3 coding DNA: TGTGCCAGCAGTCGCCCAGCCAGCTCCTACGAGCAGTACTTC. Translating gives CASSRPASSYEQYF.

The rearrangement uses TRBV7-3 and TRBJ1-1; D is uncertain. Per germline, CDR1 SGHTA and CDR2 FQGTGA. This CDR3 has 15 amino acids. Between the trimmed V and J ends, which lost 5 bases and 4 bases, there was a span of 17 bases. The CDR3 bases are TGTGCCAGCAGCCCAAGGCCGGGCGTTGGCACTGAAGCTTTCTTT. Encoded protein: CASSPRPGVGTEAFF.

The V gene is TRBV29-1, the J gene TRBJ2-2; either TRBD1 or TRBD2 may supply D (5 bases each). The CDR3 consists of 13 residues. Germline V gives CDR1 SQVTM, CDR2 ANQGSEA. V lost 6 bases, J lost 2 bases, and 10 bases lay in between. The CDR3 DNA sequence: TGCAGCGTCCGGGACGGCAACACCGGGGAGCTGTTTTTT. This translates into CSVRDGNTGELFF.

This clonotype has only a few counts. The chain uses TRBV7-9 and TRBJ1-2, with 8 bases fitting TRBD1. This CDR3 is built from 14 residues. V lost 1 base, J lost 6 bases, and 4 bases stayed unmatched. The germline V gene has CDR1 SEHNR and CDR2 FQNEAQ (reference sequence). The CDR3, as DNA: TGTGCCAGCAGCTTAGACAGGGGGTACGATGGCTACACCTTC. Translation gives CASSLDRGYDGYTF.

The chain is built from TRBV7-6 and TRBJ2-1, with TRBD2 matching 10 bases. V was clipped by 0 bases and J by 4 bases; unmatched bases: 3. From germline, CDR1 is SGHVS and CDR2 FNYEAQ. This CDR3 has 16 amino acids. The CDR3 sequence is CASSLASGRFYNEQFF. The CDR3 nucleotides read TGTGCCAGCAGCTTAGCTAGCGGGAGGTTTTACAATGAGCAGTTCTTC.

The sample holds many counts of this clonotype. J is TRBJ2-7 and V is TRBV9, with TRBD1 matching over 8 bases. CDR3 length: 16 residues. The junction had 14 bases not matched to a gene; V was cut back by 0 bases and J by 9 bases. Germline V gene sequence: CDR1 SGDLS, CDR2 YYNGEE. Here the CDR3 DNA reads TGTGCCAGCAGCGTAGAGGGGGACAGGTCGGGGATACCGCAGTACTTC. It encodes CASSVEGDRSGIPQYF.